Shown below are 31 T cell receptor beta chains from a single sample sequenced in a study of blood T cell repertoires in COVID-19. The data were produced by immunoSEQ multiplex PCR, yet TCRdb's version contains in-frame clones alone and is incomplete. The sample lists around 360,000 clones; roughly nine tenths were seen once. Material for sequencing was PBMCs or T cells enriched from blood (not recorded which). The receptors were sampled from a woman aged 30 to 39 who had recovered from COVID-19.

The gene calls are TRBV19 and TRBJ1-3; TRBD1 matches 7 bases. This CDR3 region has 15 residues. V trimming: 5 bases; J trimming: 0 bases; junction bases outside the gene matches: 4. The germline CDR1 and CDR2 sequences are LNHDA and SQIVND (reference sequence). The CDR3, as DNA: TGTGCCAGTAGTGTCGGGACAGACTCTGGAAACACCATATATTTT. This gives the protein CASSVGTDSGNTIYF.

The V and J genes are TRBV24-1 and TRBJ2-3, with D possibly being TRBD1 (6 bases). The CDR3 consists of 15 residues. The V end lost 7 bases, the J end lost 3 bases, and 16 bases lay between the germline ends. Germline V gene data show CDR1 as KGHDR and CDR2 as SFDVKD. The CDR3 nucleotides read TGTGCCACCAGCTGGGGACAAGACGGGACAGATACGCAGTATTTT. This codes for CATSWGQDGTDTQYF.

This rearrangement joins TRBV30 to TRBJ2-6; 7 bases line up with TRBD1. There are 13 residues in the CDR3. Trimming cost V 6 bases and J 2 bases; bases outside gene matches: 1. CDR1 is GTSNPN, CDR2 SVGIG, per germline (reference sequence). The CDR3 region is CACTGAGANVLTF. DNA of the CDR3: TGTGCCTGTACAGGGGCTGGGGCCAACGTCCTGACTTTC.

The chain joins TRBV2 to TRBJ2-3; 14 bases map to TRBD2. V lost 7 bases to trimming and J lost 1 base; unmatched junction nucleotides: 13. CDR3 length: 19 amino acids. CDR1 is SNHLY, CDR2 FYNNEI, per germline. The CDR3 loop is CASTKGLAGGTRGTDTQYF. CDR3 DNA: TGTGCCAGCACTAAAGGACTAGCGGGGGGCACGAGGGGCACAGATACGCAGTATTTT.

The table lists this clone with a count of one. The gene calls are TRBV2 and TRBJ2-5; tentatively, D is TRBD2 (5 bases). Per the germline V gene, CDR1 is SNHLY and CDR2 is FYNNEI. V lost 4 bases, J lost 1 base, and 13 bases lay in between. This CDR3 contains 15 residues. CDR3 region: CASSGSRGLQETQYF. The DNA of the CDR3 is TGTGCCAGCAGTGGGTCTCGCGGACTCCAAGAGACCCAGTACTTC.

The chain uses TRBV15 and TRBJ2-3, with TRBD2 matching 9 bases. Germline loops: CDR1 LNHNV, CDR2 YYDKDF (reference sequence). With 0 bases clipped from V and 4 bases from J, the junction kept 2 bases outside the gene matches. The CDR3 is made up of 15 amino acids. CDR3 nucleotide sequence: TGTGCCACCAGCAGAGAAGCGGGGGGCCCAGATACGCAGTATTTT. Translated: CATSREAGGPDTQYF.

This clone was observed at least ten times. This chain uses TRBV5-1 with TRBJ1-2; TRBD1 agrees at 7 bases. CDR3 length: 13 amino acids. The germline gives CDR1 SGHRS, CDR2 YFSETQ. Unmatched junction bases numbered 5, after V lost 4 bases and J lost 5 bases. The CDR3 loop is CASSPRGQYGYTF. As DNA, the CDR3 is TGCGCCAGCAGCCCAAGGGGGCAGTATGGCTACACCTTC.

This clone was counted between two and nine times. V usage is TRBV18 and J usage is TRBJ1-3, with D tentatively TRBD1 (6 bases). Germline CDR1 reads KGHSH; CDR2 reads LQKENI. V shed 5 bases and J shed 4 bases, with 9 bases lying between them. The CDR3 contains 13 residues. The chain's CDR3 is CASSSGQGNTIYF. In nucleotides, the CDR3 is TGTGCCAGCTCATCTGGACAGGGAAACACCATATATTTT.

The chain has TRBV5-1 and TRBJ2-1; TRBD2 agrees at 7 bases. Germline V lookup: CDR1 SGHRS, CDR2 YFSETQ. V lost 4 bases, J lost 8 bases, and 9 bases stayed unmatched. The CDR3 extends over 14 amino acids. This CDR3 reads CASSRAGLAHEQFF. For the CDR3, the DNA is TGCGCCAGCAGCCGAGCGGGGTTGGCCCATGAGCAGTTCTTC.

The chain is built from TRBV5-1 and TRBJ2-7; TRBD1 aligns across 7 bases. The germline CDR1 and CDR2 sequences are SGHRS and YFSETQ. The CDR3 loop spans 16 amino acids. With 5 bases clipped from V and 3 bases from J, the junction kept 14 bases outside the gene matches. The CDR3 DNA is TGCGCCAGCAGTTTGTTACCGGGACAGCTAAACTACGAGCAGTACTTC. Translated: CASSLLPGQLNYEQYF.

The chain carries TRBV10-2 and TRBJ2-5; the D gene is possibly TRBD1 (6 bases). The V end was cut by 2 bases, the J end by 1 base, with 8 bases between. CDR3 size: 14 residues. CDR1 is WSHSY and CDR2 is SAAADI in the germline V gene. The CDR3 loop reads CASSEAGVQETQYF. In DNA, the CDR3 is TGCGCCAGCAGTGAGGCAGGGGTCCAAGAGACCCAGTACTTC.

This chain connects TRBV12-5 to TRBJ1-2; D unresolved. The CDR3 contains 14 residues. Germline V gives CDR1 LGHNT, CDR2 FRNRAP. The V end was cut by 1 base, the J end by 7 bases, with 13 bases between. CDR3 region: CASGLGPVGSGYTF. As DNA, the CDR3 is TGTGCTAGTGGTTTGGGACCAGTGGGCAGTGGCTACACCTTC.

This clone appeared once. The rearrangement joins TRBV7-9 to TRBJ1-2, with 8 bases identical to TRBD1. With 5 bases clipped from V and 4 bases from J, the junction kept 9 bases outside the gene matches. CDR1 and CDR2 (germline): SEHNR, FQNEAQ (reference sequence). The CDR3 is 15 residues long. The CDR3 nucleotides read TGTGCCAGCAGCCCCTTGACAGGGGTAAGCTATGGCTACACCTTC. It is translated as CASSPLTGVSYGYTF.

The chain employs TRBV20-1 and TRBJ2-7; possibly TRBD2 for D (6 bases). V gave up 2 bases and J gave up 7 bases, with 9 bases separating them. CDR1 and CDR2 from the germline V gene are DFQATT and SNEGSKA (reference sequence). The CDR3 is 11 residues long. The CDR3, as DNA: TGCAGTGCTAGATGGGGGGAAGAGCAGTACTTC. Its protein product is CSARWGEEQYF.

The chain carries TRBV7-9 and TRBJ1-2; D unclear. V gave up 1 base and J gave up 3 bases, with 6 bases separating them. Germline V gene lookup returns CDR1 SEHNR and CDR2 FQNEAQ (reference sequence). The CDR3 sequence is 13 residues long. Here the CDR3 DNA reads TGTGCCAGCAGCTTAGGCGTTTACTATGGCTACACCTTC. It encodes CASSLGVYYGYTF. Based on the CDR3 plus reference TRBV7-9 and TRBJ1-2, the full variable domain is DTGVSQNPRHKITKRGQNVTFRCDPISEHNRLYWYRQTLGQGPEFLTYFQNEAQLEKSRLLSDRFSAERPKGSFSTLEIQRTEQGDSAMYLCASSLGVYYGYTFGSGTRLTVV.

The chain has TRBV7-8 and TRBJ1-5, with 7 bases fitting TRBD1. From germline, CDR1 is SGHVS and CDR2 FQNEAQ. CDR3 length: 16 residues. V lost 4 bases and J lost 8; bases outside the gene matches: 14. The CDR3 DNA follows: TGTGCCAGCAGCTCCTCCGGGACAGCCAATTTCGAGCCCCAGCATTTT. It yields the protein CASSSSGTANFEPQHF.

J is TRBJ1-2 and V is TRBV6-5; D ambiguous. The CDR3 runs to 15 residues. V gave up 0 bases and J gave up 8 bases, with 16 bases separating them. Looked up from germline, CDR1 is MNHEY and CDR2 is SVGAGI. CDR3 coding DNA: TGTGCCAGCAGTTACTCCACTACCAGGACTGACGGCTACACCTTC. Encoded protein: CASSYSTTRTDGYTF.

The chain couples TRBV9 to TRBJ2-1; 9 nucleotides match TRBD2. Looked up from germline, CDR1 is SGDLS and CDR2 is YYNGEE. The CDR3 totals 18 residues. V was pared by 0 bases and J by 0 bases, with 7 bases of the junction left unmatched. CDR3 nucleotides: TGTGCCAGCAGCGTAGAAGGCGGGAGGGCGGCCTCCTACAATGAGCAGTTCTTC. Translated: CASSVEGGRAASYNEQFF.

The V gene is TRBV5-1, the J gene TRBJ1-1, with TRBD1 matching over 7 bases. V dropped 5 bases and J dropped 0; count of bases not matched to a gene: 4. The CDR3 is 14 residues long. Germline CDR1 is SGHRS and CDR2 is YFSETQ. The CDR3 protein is CASRQGRLNTEAFF. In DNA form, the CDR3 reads TGCGCCAGCAGACAGGGGCGTTTGAACACTGAAGCTTTCTTT.

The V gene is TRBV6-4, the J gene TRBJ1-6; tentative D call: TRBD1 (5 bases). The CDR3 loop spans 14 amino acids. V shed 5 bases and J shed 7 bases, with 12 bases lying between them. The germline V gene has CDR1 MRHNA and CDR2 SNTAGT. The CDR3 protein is CASSIQVANSPLHF. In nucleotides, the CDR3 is TGTGCCAGCAGTATACAGGTTGCGAATTCACCCCTCCACTTT.

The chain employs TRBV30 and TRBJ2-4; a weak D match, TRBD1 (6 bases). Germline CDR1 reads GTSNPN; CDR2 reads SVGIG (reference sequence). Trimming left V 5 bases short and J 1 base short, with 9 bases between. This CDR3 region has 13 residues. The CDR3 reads CAWEGVAKNIQYF. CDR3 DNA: TGTGCCTGGGAGGGGGTTGCCAAAAACATTCAGTACTTC.

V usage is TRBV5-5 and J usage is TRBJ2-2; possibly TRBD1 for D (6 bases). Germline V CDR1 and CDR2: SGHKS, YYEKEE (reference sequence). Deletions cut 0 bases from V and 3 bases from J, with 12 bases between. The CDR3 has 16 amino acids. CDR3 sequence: CASSLGAGVDTGELFF. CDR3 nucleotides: TGTGCCAGCAGCTTGGGCGCAGGGGTGGACACCGGGGAGCTGTTTTTT.

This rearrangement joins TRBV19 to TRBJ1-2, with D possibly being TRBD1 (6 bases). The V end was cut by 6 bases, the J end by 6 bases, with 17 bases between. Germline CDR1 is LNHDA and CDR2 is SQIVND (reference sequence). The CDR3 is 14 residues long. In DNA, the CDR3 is TGTGCCAGTAGGGCCTCGGGGGGCTCCGATGGCTACACCTTC. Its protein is CASRASGGSDGYTF.

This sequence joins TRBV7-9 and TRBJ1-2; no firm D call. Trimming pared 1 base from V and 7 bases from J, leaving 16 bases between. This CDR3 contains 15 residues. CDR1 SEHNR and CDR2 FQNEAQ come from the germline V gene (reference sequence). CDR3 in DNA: TGTGCCAGCAGCTTAGGGAGGGCAGATACTCGTGGCTACACCTTC. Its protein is CASSLGRADTRGYTF.

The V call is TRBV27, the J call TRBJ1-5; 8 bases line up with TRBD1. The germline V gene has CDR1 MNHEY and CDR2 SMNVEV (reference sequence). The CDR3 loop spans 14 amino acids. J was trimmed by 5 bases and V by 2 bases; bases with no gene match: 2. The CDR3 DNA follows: TGTGCCAGCAGTTTAGTACAGGGGGATCAGCCCCAGCATTTT. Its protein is CASSLVQGDQPQHF.

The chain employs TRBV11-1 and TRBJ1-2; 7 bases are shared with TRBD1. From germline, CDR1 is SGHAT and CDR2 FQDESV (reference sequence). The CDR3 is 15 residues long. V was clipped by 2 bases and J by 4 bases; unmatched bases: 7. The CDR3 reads CASSLSRDSSYGYTF. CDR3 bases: TGTGCCAGCAGCTTATCCCGGGACAGTTCCTATGGCTACACCTTC.

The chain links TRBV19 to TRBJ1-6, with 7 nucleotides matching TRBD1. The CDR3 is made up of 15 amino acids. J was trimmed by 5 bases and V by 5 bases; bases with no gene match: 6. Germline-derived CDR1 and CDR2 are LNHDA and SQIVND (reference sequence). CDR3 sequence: CASSVLGQNNSPLHF. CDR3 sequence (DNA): TGTGCCAGTAGTGTCTTGGGACAGAATAATTCACCCCTCCACTTT.

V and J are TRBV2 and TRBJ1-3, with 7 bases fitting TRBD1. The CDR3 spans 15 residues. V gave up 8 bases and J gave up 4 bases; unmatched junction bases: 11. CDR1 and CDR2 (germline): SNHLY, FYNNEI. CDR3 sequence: CASSRGVREGNTIYF. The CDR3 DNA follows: TGTGCCAGCTCCAGGGGGGTGCGAGAAGGAAACACCATATATTTT. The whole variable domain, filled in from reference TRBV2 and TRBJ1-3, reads EPEVTQTPSHQVTQMGQEVILRCVPISNHLYFYWYRQILGQKVEFLVSFYNNEISEKSEIFDDQFSVERPDGSNFTLKIRSTKLEDSAMYFCASSRGVREGNTIYFGEGSWLTVV.

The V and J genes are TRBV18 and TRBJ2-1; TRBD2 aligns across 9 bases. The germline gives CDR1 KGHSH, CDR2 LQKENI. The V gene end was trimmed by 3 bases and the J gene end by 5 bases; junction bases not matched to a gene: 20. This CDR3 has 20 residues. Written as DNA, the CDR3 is TGTGCCAGCTCACCTTCCTTCGTAGCCCCGAGCGGGAGGACCAACAATGAGCAGTTCTTC. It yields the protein CASSPSFVAPSGRTNNEQFF.

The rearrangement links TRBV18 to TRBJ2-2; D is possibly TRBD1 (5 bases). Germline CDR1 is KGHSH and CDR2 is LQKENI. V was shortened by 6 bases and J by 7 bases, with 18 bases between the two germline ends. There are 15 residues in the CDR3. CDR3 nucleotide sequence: TGTGCCAGCTCTACCACCGCAGGGATGGACGGGGAGCTGTTTTTT. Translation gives CASSTTAGMDGELFF.

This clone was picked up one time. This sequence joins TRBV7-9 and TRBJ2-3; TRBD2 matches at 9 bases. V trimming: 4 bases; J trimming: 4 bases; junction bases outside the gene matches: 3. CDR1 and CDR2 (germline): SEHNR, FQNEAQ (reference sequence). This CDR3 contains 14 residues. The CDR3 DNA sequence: TGTGCCAGCAGCTGGGCGGGGGGGCCAGATACGCAGTATTTT. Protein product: CASSWAGGPDTQYF.